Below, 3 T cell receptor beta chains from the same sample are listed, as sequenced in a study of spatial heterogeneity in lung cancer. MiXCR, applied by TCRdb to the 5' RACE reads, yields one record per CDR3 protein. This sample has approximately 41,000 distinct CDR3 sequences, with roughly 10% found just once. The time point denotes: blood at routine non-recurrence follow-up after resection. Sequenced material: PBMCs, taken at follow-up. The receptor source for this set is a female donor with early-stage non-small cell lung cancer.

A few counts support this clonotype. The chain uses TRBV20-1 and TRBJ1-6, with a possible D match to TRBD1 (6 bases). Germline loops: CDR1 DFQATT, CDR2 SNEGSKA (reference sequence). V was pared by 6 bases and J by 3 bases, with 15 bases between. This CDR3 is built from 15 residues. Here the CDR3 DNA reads TGCAGTGCCCCCTCAAGACAGGTCTATAATTCACCCCTCCACTTT. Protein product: CSAPSRQVYNSPLHF.

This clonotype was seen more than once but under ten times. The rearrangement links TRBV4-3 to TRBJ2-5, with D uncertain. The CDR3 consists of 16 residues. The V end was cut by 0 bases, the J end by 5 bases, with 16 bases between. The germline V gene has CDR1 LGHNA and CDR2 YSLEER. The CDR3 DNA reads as TGCGCCAGCAGCCAAGATTATAGAGCCCCCGGGGAGACCCAGTACTTC. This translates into CASSQDYRAPGETQYF.

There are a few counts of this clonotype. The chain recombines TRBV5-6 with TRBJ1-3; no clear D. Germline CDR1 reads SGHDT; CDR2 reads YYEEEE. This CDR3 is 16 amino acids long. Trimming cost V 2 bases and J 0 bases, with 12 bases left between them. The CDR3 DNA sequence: TGTGCCAGCAGCTTTAGTGGGCAGTTCTCTGGAAACACCATATATTTT. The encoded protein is CASSFSGQFSGNTIYF.